These 23 T cell receptor beta chains came from one sample sequenced in a study of blood T cells in healthy people across ages. A J-beta primer mix and a sample-barcoded 5' primer were used in a second PCR of roughly 6 to 11 cycles. TCRdb re-derived calls from the 5' RACE reads in MiXCR, one entry per CDR3 protein. The data contain 1.5 million to 1.9 million distinct CDR3 sequences, roughly 43% of them seen just once; the ten biggest clones take up about 4%. Sequenced sample: blood. The receptor set was obtained from a woman between 18 and 30 years old in good health.

This clonotype was detected a few times. The V call is TRBV4-3, the J call TRBJ2-1; D not resolved. V was trimmed by 4 bases and J by 8 bases, leaving 12 bases between them. The CDR3 covers 13 residues. CDR1 is LGHNA and CDR2 is YSLEER in the germline V gene. CDR3 sequence (DNA): TGCGCCAGCAGCCCAACGGCGGTCGATGAGCAGTTCTTC. This sequence encodes CASSPTAVDEQFF.

V gene TRBV29-1 combines with J gene TRBJ2-5; D may be TRBD1 (6 bases). The CDR3 is made up of 13 amino acids. Between the trimmed V and J ends, which lost 2 bases and 6 bases, there was a span of 13 bases. Germline CDR1 is SQVTM and CDR2 is ANQGSEA. In DNA form, the CDR3 reads TGCAGCGTTGAAAAACAGGGTCAGAAGACCCAGTACTTC. It codes for CSVEKQGQKTQYF. Complete variable domain (other parts from reference TRBV29-1 and TRBJ2-5): SAVISQKPSRDICQRGTSLTIQCQVDSQVTMMFWYRQQPGQSLTLIATANQGSEATYESGFVIDKFPISRPNLTFSTLTVSNMSPEDSSIYLCSVEKQGQKTQYFGPGTRLLVL.

The chain is built from TRBV20-1 and TRBJ2-1, with unresolved D. The germline gives CDR1 DFQATT, CDR2 SNEGSKA (reference sequence). V dropped 1 base and J dropped 0 bases, with 10 bases sitting between them. The CDR3 runs 15 residues. The CDR3 DNA follows: TGCAGTGCTAGAGGAGTAAAATTCTCCTACAATGAGCAGTTCTTC. Amino acids: CSARGVKFSYNEQFF.

This clonotype came up once. The genes are TRBV6-2 or TRBV6-3 and TRBJ2-3, with 7 bases aligning to TRBD1. J was trimmed by 2 bases and V by 3 bases; bases with no gene match: 5. The CDR3 spans 15 residues. Germline CDR1 is MNHEY and CDR2 is SVGEGT. The CDR3, as DNA: TGTGCCAGCAGTTATTGGACAGGAAACACAGATACGCAGTATTTT. Its protein is CASSYWTGNTDTQYF.

This clonotype was counted between two and nine times. V gene TRBV25-1 combines with J gene TRBJ2-7; D is perhaps TRBD1 (6 bases). Germline CDR1 MGHDK, CDR2 SYGVNS. CDR3 length: 16 amino acids. V shed 4 bases and J shed 4 bases, with 20 bases lying between them. The DNA of the CDR3 is TGTGCCAGCAGTGGGCGACCCAGGGGCGGACTTTACGAGCAGTACTTC. It translates to CASSGRPRGGLYEQYF.

This clonotype was counted a few times. The chain combines TRBV20-1 with TRBJ2-1; D is possibly TRBD1 or TRBD2 (5 bases each). There are 14 residues in the CDR3. Trimming removed 5 bases at V and 0 bases at J, with 11 bases between. Germline V gene sequence: CDR1 DFQATT, CDR2 SNEGSKA (reference sequence). The CDR3 coding sequence is TGCAGTGCTCTCGGGACGAGCTCCTACAATGAGCAGTTCTTC. As protein: CSALGTSSYNEQFF.

CDR3 sequence (DNA): TGTGCCTGGAGTTTAAACAATGAGCAGTTCTTC. This codes for CAWSLNNEQFF. This rearrangement joins TRBV30 to TRBJ2-1, with D uncertain. Germline-derived CDR1 and CDR2 are GTSNPN and SVGIG (reference sequence). Trimming took 2 bases from V and 5 from J, leaving 4 bases between them. The CDR3 consists of 11 residues.

The rearrangement links TRBV10-3 to TRBJ1-1; 11 positions match TRBD1. The V gene end was trimmed by 1 base and the J gene end by 4 bases; junction bases not matched to a gene: 8. Germline assignment: CDR1 ENHRY and CDR2 SYGVKD. The CDR3 runs to 17 residues. CDR3 residues: CAISEFGSGTGGTEAFF. In nucleotides, the CDR3 is TGTGCCATCAGTGAGTTCGGTAGTGGGACAGGGGGCACTGAAGCTTTCTTT.

This chain links TRBV6-6 with TRBJ2-7, with 9 bases lining up with TRBD2. Trimming at V came to 2 bases and at J to 4 bases, leaving 9 bases not matched to a gene. CDR1 is MNHNY, CDR2 SVGAGI, per germline (reference sequence). This CDR3 region has 16 residues. This chain's CDR3 is CASSYTSGTSFYEQYF. In nucleotides, the CDR3 is TGTGCCAGCAGTTACACCTCCGGGACTAGCTTTTACGAGCAGTACTTC.

This clonotype was recorded at least ten times. The chain has TRBV12-3 or TRBV12-4 and TRBJ2-3; possible D gene TRBD2, 6 bases. The V and J ends lost 6 bases and 2 bases respectively, with 15 bases between them. This CDR3 comprises 15 residues. CDR3 in DNA: TGTGCCAGCAGAACACCGGGACTTACCACAGATACGCAGTATTTT. Translation gives CASRTPGLTTDTQYF.

This clonotype appeared many times. This chain connects TRBV9 to TRBJ2-1, with a tentative D call TRBD1 (6 bases). Trimming took off 0 bases at V and 3 bases at J, with 10 bases between the two ends. Germline loops: CDR1 SGDLS, CDR2 YYNGEE. The CDR3 sequence is 15 residues long. Here the CDR3 DNA reads TGTGCCAGCAGCGTAGGGACAGCAGACTACAATGAGCAGTTCTTC. Residues: CASSVGTADYNEQFF.

This clonotype occurred a few times. The DNA of the CDR3 is TGTGCCAGCAGCTTATGGAGACTAGAGACCCAGTACTTC. Amino acid sequence: CASSLWRLETQYF. This chain joins TRBV11-1 and TRBJ2-5; no firm D call. The germline V and J ends were trimmed by 2 bases and 4 bases, with 8 bases remaining between them. The CDR3 is made up of 13 amino acids. Looked up from germline, CDR1 is SGHAT and CDR2 is FQDESV (reference sequence). Using reference TRBV11-1 and TRBJ2-5 for the parts outside the CDR3, the full variable domain is EAEVAQSPRYKITEKSQAVAFWCDPISGHATLYWYRQILGQGPELLVQFQDESVVDDSQLPKDRFSAERLKGVDSTLKIQPAELGDSAMYLCASSLWRLETQYFGPGTRLLVL.

In its sample, this clonotype was seen a few times. The chain combines TRBV27 with TRBJ2-7, with a tentative D call TRBD2 (6 bases). CDR3 length: 17 amino acids. Germline lookup yields CDR1 MNHEY and CDR2 SMNVEV (reference sequence). The V end lost 0 bases, the J end lost 2 bases, and 17 bases lay between the germline ends. The CDR3 region is CASSLSTRGTLTYEQYF. CDR3 DNA sequence: TGTGCCAGCAGTTTATCAACCCGGGGGACGCTTACCTACGAGCAGTACTTC.

This clonotype occurred many times. The chain uses TRBV2 and TRBJ2-3; D may be TRBD1 or TRBD2 (5 bases each). From germline, CDR1 is SNHLY and CDR2 FYNNEI. V lost 7 bases and J 0 bases, leaving 8 bases between the germline ends. CDR3 length: 13 amino acids. The CDR3 DNA reads TGTGCCAGCAAGAGGGACAGCACAGATACGCAGTATTTT. Translated: CASKRDSTDTQYF.

This chain uses TRBV4-1 with TRBJ2-5; D not certain. The V end lost 3 bases, the J end lost 11 bases, and 16 bases lay between the germline ends. Germline values: CDR1 MGHRA, CDR2 YSYEKL. CDR3 length equals 13 residues. This chain's CDR3 is CASSHDATNEQYF. The CDR3 DNA follows: TGCGCCAGCAGCCATGATGCCACCAATGAGCAGTACTTC.

A few counts support this clonotype. The chain carries TRBV20-1 and TRBJ1-2; D is perhaps TRBD1 (5 bases). Per the germline V gene, CDR1 is DFQATT and CDR2 is SNEGSKA (reference sequence). V lost 5 bases and J 4 bases, leaving 11 bases between the germline ends. This CDR3 region has 12 residues. CDR3 protein: CSAPRGAYGYTF. The CDR3 DNA is TGCAGTGCTCCAAGGGGAGCCTATGGCTACACCTTC.

This chain joins TRBV7-9 and TRBJ1-2, with TRBD1 matching over 7 bases. The CDR3 loop spans 14 amino acids. The junction had 6 bases not matched to a gene; V was cut back by 5 bases and J by 3 bases. CDR1 SEHNR and CDR2 FQNEAQ come from the germline V gene (reference sequence). This CDR3 is CASSRQGWDYGYTF. Here the CDR3 DNA reads TGTGCCAGCAGCAGACAGGGTTGGGACTATGGCTACACCTTC. The entire variable domain, with the rest obtained from reference TRBV7-9 and TRBJ1-2, is as follows: DTGVSQNPRHKITKRGQNVTFRCDPISEHNRLYWYRQTLGQGPEFLTYFQNEAQLEKSRLLSDRFSAERPKGSFSTLEIQRTEQGDSAMYLCASSRQGWDYGYTFGSGTRLTVV.

This clonotype was counted a few times. The chain employs TRBV10-3 and TRBJ1-5, with D uncertain. From germline, CDR1 is ENHRY and CDR2 SYGVKD. The CDR3 runs 13 residues. V was pared by 3 bases and J by 3 bases, with 6 bases between. CDR3 loop: CAISDGDNQPQHF. The CDR3 DNA reads as TGTGCCATCAGTGATGGGGACAATCAGCCCCAGCATTTT.

This clonotype has only a few counts. This chain connects TRBV20-1 to TRBJ1-1, with D unclear. This CDR3 region has 13 residues. Per germline, CDR1 DFQATT and CDR2 SNEGSKA (reference sequence). Trimming took 4 bases from V and 5 from J, leaving 14 bases between them. CDR3 bases: TGCAGTGCTAAGCTCACCGGGAGGACTGAAGCTTTCTTT. Translation: CSAKLTGRTEAFF.

J is TRBJ2-7 and V is TRBV4-1, with 9 bases aligning to TRBD1. This CDR3 has 15 amino acids. Looked up from germline, CDR1 is MGHRA and CDR2 is YSYEKL. V gave up 0 bases and J gave up 5 bases; unmatched junction bases: 5. The CDR3 sequence is CASSQDVTGGNEQYF. CDR3 DNA sequence: TGCGCCAGCAGCCAAGACGTGACAGGGGGGAACGAGCAGTACTTC.

The rearrangement links TRBV6-2 or TRBV6-3 to TRBJ1-5; D uncertain. The germline V and J ends were trimmed by 0 bases and 3 bases, with 9 bases remaining between them. The CDR3 sequence is 15 residues long. Germline V gene lookup returns CDR1 MNHEY and CDR2 SVGEGT. The chain's CDR3 is CASSYSQLYNQPQHF. CDR3 in DNA: TGTGCCAGCAGTTACTCCCAGTTATACAATCAGCCCCAGCATTTT.

As for this clonotype: A junction boundary mismatches the germline segment, possibly from a read error. J is TRBJ2-1 and V is TRBV5-1; D is perhaps TRBD1 or TRBD2 (5 bases each). The tail of the sequence fits TRBJ2-7 better, so the J call may be wrong. The CDR3 extends over 14 amino acids. The germline V gene encodes CDR1 SGHRS and CDR2 YFSETQ. This chain's CDR3 is CARKTAVTYNEQYF. The DNA for the CDR3 is TGTGCCAGAAAGACAGCGGTTACCTACAATGAGCAGTACTTC.

The chain carries TRBV5-6 and TRBJ1-4; D is perhaps TRBD1 (6 bases). Trimming stripped 0 bases from V and 8 bases from J, with 14 bases between. The CDR3 totals 15 residues. Germline lookup yields CDR1 SGHDT and CDR2 YYEEEE. CDR3 sequence reads: CASSLGQVKSEKLFF. The CDR3 nucleotides read TGTGCCAGCAGCTTGGGACAGGTTAAGTCCGAAAAACTGTTTTTT.